Below, 31 T cell receptor beta chains from the same sample are listed, as sequenced in a study of blood T cell repertoires in COVID-19 (dated by TCRdb to about 2020). The library was built by means of the immunoSEQ multiplex PCR assay. What TCRdb holds here is the immuneACCESS table cut down to in-frame rearrangements. Part of the clones is not present; checked against another copy, under half of the missing clones reflect an unresolved V gene, and the others are unexplained. This sample holds approximately 27,000 clones; 70% to 90% were observed only once. The ten top clones hold under 20% of the sample. Sequenced material: peripheral blood. All receptors come from a man aged 65 to 79 with acute or convalescent COVID-19.

The chain employs TRBV23-1 and TRBJ2-7; D may be TRBD2 (6 bases). TRBV23-1 is classed as an ORF, of uncertain function. CDR3 length: 16 residues. V lost 4 bases and J 5 bases, leaving 21 bases between the germline ends. The CDR3: CASSRCGTPGHNEQYF. CDR3 in DNA: TGCGCCAGCAGTCGGTGCGGGACCCCCGGACACAACGAGCAGTACTTC.

This clone was seen once. V gene TRBV11-2 combines with J gene TRBJ2-1; 7 nucleotides align to TRBD2. Per germline, CDR1 SGHAT and CDR2 FQNNGV. J gave up 2 bases and V 1 base, and 2 bases lay outside the gene matches. There are 15 residues in the CDR3. In DNA, the CDR3 is TGTGCCAGCAGCTTAGTGGCGGGAGCCTACAATGAGCAGTTCTTC. This translates into CASSLVAGAYNEQFF.

The V call is TRBV7-8, the J call TRBJ2-7, with TRBD2 as a possible D gene (5 bases). Germline V CDR1 and CDR2: SGHVS, FQNEAQ. V dropped 5 bases and J dropped 7 bases, with 15 bases sitting between them. The length of the CDR3 is 13 residues. The CDR3: CASSAGFRGEQYF. As DNA, the CDR3 is TGTGCCAGCAGCGCTGGGTTTCGAGGGGAGCAGTACTTC.

The chain employs TRBV9 and TRBJ1-5; 11 positions agree with TRBD1. The V and J ends lost 6 bases and 2 bases, in that order; junction bases with no gene match: 13. CDR1 is SGDLS and CDR2 is YYNGEE in the germline V gene. CDR3 length equals 18 residues. CDR3 DNA: TGTGCCAGCAATAACGTTGGACAGGGGGCGCAAGGCAATCAGCCCCAGCATTTT. Its translation: CASNNVGQGAQGNQPQHF.

The V gene is TRBV6-5, the J gene TRBJ2-1; 8 bases fit TRBD2. Germline-derived CDR1 and CDR2 are MNHEY and SVGAGI. The CDR3 contains 15 residues. With 7 bases clipped from V and 6 bases from J, the junction kept 11 bases outside the gene matches. The CDR3 reads CASNLLAAQVNEQFF. The CDR3 DNA reads TGTGCCAGCAACCTACTAGCGGCTCAAGTCAATGAGCAGTTCTTC.

This chain joins TRBV5-4 and TRBJ2-5; 7 nucleotides align to TRBD2. In germline, CDR1 is SGHNT, CDR2 YYREEE (reference sequence). The CDR3 is 14 residues long. Germline trimming cut 6 bases from V and 1 base from J; bases unmatched to any gene: 6. As DNA, the CDR3 is TGTGCCAGCACCAAGGGAGGGTTCCAAGAGACCCAGTACTTC. Its protein is CASTKGGFQETQYF.

This chain links TRBV5-4 with TRBJ1-1, with 7 positions matching TRBD1. The CDR3 contains 15 residues. Trimming took 4 bases from V and 2 from J; bases not matched to a gene: 8. The V gene's germline CDR1 is SGHNT and CDR2 YYREEE (reference sequence). CDR3 amino acids: CASSTSDRVNTEAFF. The CDR3 DNA reads as TGTGCCAGCAGCACGTCAGACAGGGTTAACACTGAAGCTTTCTTT.

As concerns this clone: The sample has other DNA sequences that encode this CDR3 too. This rearrangement joins TRBV18 to TRBJ2-7, with 7 nucleotides matching TRBD2. Germline CDR1 is KGHSH and CDR2 is LQKENI. V lost 3 bases, J lost 6 bases, and 11 bases stayed unmatched. The CDR3 spans 15 residues. This CDR3 reads CASSPGGGSGSEQYF. CDR3 coding DNA: TGTGCCAGCTCACCCGGTGGCGGGAGTGGGTCCGAGCAGTACTTC.

This clone was counted once. The chain employs TRBV4-3 and TRBJ2-7; 10 bases fit TRBD2. The CDR3 has 15 residues. The germline CDR1 and CDR2 sequences are LGHNA and YSLEER. Unmatched junction bases numbered 3, after V lost 2 bases and J lost 2 bases. The CDR3 region is CASSQRTSGAYEQYF. For the CDR3, the DNA is TGCGCCAGCAGCCAAAGGACTAGCGGTGCCTACGAGCAGTACTTC.

The V call is TRBV15, the J call TRBJ2-5; possible D gene TRBD1, 5 bases. Per germline, CDR1 LNHNV and CDR2 YYDKDF (reference sequence). The CDR3 length is 14 residues. V dropped 8 bases and J dropped 3 bases, with 16 bases sitting between them. The CDR3 DNA is TGTGCCACCTCAGAAGGGGCGGTGAAAGAGACCCAGTACTTC. Translated, it gives CATSEGAVKETQYF.

This rearrangement joins TRBV28 to TRBJ2-1; weak D call: TRBD2 (6 bases). Looked up from germline, CDR1 is MDHEN and CDR2 is SYDVKM. The V and J ends lost 3 bases and 8 bases respectively, with 11 bases between them. The CDR3 is 13 amino acids. CDR3 coding DNA: TGTGCCAGCAGTTTCGGAGGGGTGGATGAGCAGTTCTTC. Translation: CASSFGGVDEQFF.

V usage is TRBV4-3 and J usage is TRBJ2-3; D is unclear. CDR3 length: 15 amino acids. V was pared by 0 bases and J by 5 bases, with 12 bases between. Germline V gene sequence: CDR1 LGHNA, CDR2 YSLEER. CDR3 protein: CASSQETPAQDTQYF. The DNA of the CDR3 is TGCGCCAGCAGCCAAGAAACCCCTGCACAAGATACGCAGTATTTT.

The rearrangement links TRBV7-2 to TRBJ2-2; 8 bases map to TRBD2. Looked up from germline, CDR1 is SGHTA and CDR2 is FQGNSA. V lost 8 bases, J lost 5 bases, and 16 bases stayed unmatched. CDR3 length: 17 amino acids. The DNA for the CDR3 is TGTGCCAGCCCCATTAATCCGGGGGGGCTCGGGACCGGGGAGCTGTTTTTT. Translated, it gives CASPINPGGLGTGELFF.

This chain joins TRBV12-3 or TRBV12-4 and TRBJ1-1; TRBD1 matches 8 bases. The CDR3 spans 13 residues. Germline trimming cut 8 bases from V and 4 bases from J; bases unmatched to any gene: 6. The CDR3 sequence: CASVSTGATEAFF. CDR3 coding DNA: TGTGCCAGCGTATCGACAGGGGCCACTGAAGCTTTCTTT.

This chain connects TRBV28 to TRBJ1-5, with 8 bases lining up with TRBD1. CDR1 is MDHEN and CDR2 is SYDVKM in the germline V gene. The CDR3 consists of 19 residues. V dropped 3 bases and J dropped 4; count of bases not matched to a gene: 17. CDR3 nucleotides: TGTGCCAGCAGTTTGGACAGGGAGATCGCTAGCCTTACGAATCAGCCCCAGCATTTT. Its translation is CASSLDREIASLTNQPQHF.

This clone was observed a single time. The V call is TRBV7-3, the J call TRBJ2-3, with TRBD2 as a possible D gene (7 bases). The CDR3 is 14 amino acids. The V and J ends lost 6 bases and 5 bases respectively, with 15 bases between them. Germline loops: CDR1 SGHTA, CDR2 FQGTGA. The CDR3 region is CASRDSGMIDTQYF. CDR3 DNA sequence: TGTGCCAGCAGGGACAGCGGGATGATAGATACGCAGTATTTT.

The V and J genes are TRBV7-2 and TRBJ2-7; TRBD2 might be the D (6 bases). Germline loops: CDR1 SGHTA, CDR2 FQGNSA. CDR3 length: 15 residues. V was pared by 0 bases and J by 4 bases, with 13 bases between. In nucleotides, the CDR3 is TGTGCCAGCAGCTTAGCGTCTAGCGAACAGTACGAGCAGTACTTC. Translated, it gives CASSLASSEQYEQYF.

The CDR3 protein is CASSQQGNQPQHF. Here the CDR3 DNA reads TGTGCCAGCAGCCAACAGGGGAATCAGCCCCAGCATTTT. V is TRBV16 and J is TRBJ1-5, with D perhaps TRBD1 (6 bases). CDR1 is KGHSY and CDR2 is FQNENV in the germline V gene. The CDR3 is made up of 13 amino acids. Between the trimmed V and J ends, which lost 2 bases and 4 bases, there was a span of 6 bases.

The rearrangement links TRBV20-1 to TRBJ2-7; D unresolved. Per germline, CDR1 DFQATT and CDR2 SNEGSKA (reference sequence). V was trimmed by 3 bases and J by 2 bases, leaving 11 bases between them. This CDR3 has 13 amino acids. CDR3: CSASLQVTYEQYF. CDR3 sequence (DNA): TGCAGTGCTAGTCTGCAGGTAACCTACGAGCAGTACTTC.

This clone has a handful of counts. The rearrangement links TRBV7-2 to TRBJ1-5; D perhaps matches TRBD1 (5 bases). CDR3 size: 14 residues. Deletions cut 4 bases from V and 6 bases from J, with 13 bases between. Germline-derived CDR1 and CDR2 are SGHTA and FQGNSA. CDR3 DNA: TGTGCCAGCAGCTGGGGGAGGATAGGTCAGCCCCAGCATTTT. Translation gives CASSWGRIGQPQHF. The variable domain in full, with the rest retrieved from reference TRBV7-2 and TRBJ1-5, is GAGVSQSPSNKVTEKGKDVELRCDPISGHTALYWYRQSLGQGLEFLIYFQGNSAPDKSGLPSDRFSAERTGGSVSTLTIQRTQQEDSAVYLCASSWGRIGQPQHFGDGTRLSIL.

V and J are TRBV10-2 and TRBJ2-3; 7 bases line up with TRBD2. There are 17 residues in the CDR3. The germline V gene has CDR1 WSHSY and CDR2 SAAADI. After removal of 1 base from V and 2 bases from J, the junction contained 9 bases not matched to a gene. This CDR3 is CASSELRPSGFTDTQYF. The CDR3 DNA sequence: TGCGCCAGCAGTGAGTTGCGACCTAGCGGTTTCACAGATACGCAGTATTTT.

J is TRBJ2-7 and V is TRBV27; TRBD2 aligns across 14 bases. The J segment lost 6 bases and the V segment lost 10 bases, leaving 5 bases of the junction unmatched. CDR3 length: 13 residues. CDR1 MNHEY and CDR2 SMNVEV come from the germline V gene (reference sequence). Written as DNA, the CDR3 is TGTGCCACCAGACTAGCGGGAGGGCTCGAGCAGTACTTC. Protein sequence: CATRLAGGLEQYF.

J is TRBJ2-3 and V is TRBV3-1 (or the pseudogene TRBV3-2); D uncertain. Trimming pared 3 bases from V and 4 bases from J, leaving 5 bases between. This CDR3 spans 12 amino acids. Germline V CDR1 and CDR2: LGHDT, YNNKEL (reference sequence). CDR3 sequence (DNA): TGTGCCAGCAGCCATTATGCAGATACGCAGTATTTT. Protein sequence: CASSHYADTQYF.

The chain recombines TRBV20-1 with TRBJ2-2; D possibly corresponds to TRBD1 (6 bases). The CDR3 is 14 amino acids. Trimming took off 3 bases at V and 4 bases at J, with 12 bases between the two ends. In germline, CDR1 is DFQATT, CDR2 SNEGSKA (reference sequence). CDR3 in amino acids: CSASGQGSTGELFF. The CDR3 coding sequence is TGCAGTGCTAGTGGTCAGGGGTCCACCGGGGAGCTGTTTTTT.

The genes are TRBV7-2 and TRBJ1-4; 9 bases agree with TRBD1. J lost 0 bases, V lost 5 bases, and 10 bases had no gene match. CDR1 and CDR2 (germline): SGHTA, FQGNSA. The CDR3 runs to 18 residues. CDR3 sequence reads: CASSLHPDRGATNEKLFF. CDR3 nucleotides: TGTGCCAGCAGCCTTCATCCGGACAGGGGAGCAACTAATGAAAAACTGTTTTTT.

Only one count was recorded for this clone. The chain is built from TRBV5-8 and TRBJ2-1; 7 nucleotides match TRBD1. Germline V gene lookup returns CDR1 SGHTS and CDR2 YDEGEE. The CDR3 is made up of 15 amino acids. Unmatched junction bases numbered 10, after V lost 4 bases and J lost 6 bases. The CDR3 DNA sequence: TGTGCCAGCAGCGAGGGACAGCCCAACCTCAATGAGCAGTTCTTC. Residues: CASSEGQPNLNEQFF.

The chain combines TRBV4-2 with TRBJ2-7; weak D call: TRBD1 (5 bases). The CDR3 covers 15 residues. The V end was cut by 1 base, the J end by 3 bases, with 13 bases between. Germline V gene data show CDR1 as LGHNA and CDR2 as YNFKEQ. CDR3 in DNA: TGTGCCAGCAGCCAAGGTAAGGGGTCAGACTACGAGCAGTACTTC. The encoded protein is CASSQGKGSDYEQYF.

This sequence joins TRBV5-4 and TRBJ2-3; 9 bases fit TRBD1. Germline lookup yields CDR1 SGHNT and CDR2 YYREEE (reference sequence). V was pared by 4 bases and J by 0 bases, with 6 bases of the junction left unmatched. The CDR3 sequence is 16 residues long. In DNA, the CDR3 is TGTGCCAGCAGCGCAGGGACAGGGACTAGCACAGATACGCAGTATTTT. Its protein product is CASSAGTGTSTDTQYF.

The chain uses TRBV4-3 and TRBJ1-2; D gene unclear. Looked up from germline, CDR1 is LGHNA and CDR2 is YSLEER. Deletions cut 1 base from V and 8 bases from J, with 17 bases between. The CDR3 runs to 15 residues. DNA for the CDR3: TGCGCCAGCAGCCAAGCCCTTTCCGGGCCGGGGGGCTACACCTTC. Translated: CASSQALSGPGGYTF.

J is TRBJ1-1 and V is TRBV7-9; D may be TRBD1 (6 bases). Germline V lookup: CDR1 SEHNR, CDR2 FQNEAQ (reference sequence). This CDR3 has 13 amino acids. Trimming removed 1 base from V and 4 bases from J, with 7 bases in between. CDR3 sequence: CASSLGGPTEAFF. CDR3 sequence (DNA): TGTGCCAGCAGCTTAGGGGGGCCCACTGAAGCTTTCTTT.

The chain couples TRBV4-3 to TRBJ1-5, with D unclear. The CDR3 spans 14 residues. V dropped 0 bases and J dropped 2 bases, with 5 bases sitting between them. CDR1 LGHNA and CDR2 YSLEER come from the germline V gene. The CDR3 DNA sequence: TGCGCCAGCAGCCAAGATGAGGGCAATCAGCCCCAGCATTTT. Its protein product is CASSQDEGNQPQHF.